The clone carrying this T cell receptor beta chain occurred a few times. The antigen is not known. V was pared by 4 bases and J by 3 bases, with 1 base of the junction left unmatched. Per the germline V gene, CDR1 is SEHNR and CDR2 is FQNEAQ (reference sequence). The CDR3 runs 14 residues. TCRdb passed the 5' RACE reads through MiXCR, listing each CDR3 protein once. Of approximately 350,000 distinct CDR3 sequences in the sample, about 20% are singletons; the top ten hold 10% to 15%. This sample stems from a study of CD8 T cells in ankylosing spondylitis. Overall study findings and caveats: Ankylosing spondylitis blood appeared to be characterized by a TCR beta motif of eight highly homologous variants.

Sample: blood, either unsorted or a sorted T cell fraction (not recorded which). This sequence originates from a male donor with ankylosing spondylitis or in good health (not recorded which). J is TRBJ2-3 and V is TRBV7-9, with TRBD2 matching over 10 bases. CDR3 sequence: CASSWGLATDTQYF. CDR3 sequence (DNA): TGTGCCAGCAGCTGGGGACTAGCGACAGATACGCAGTATTTT.